This T cell receptor (beta chain) was recorded in a study of CD8 T cells in Susac syndrome. Germline V lookup: CDR1 GTSNPN, CDR2 SVGIG (reference sequence). CDR3 size: 13 residues. V was clipped by 0 bases and J by 9 bases, with 12 bases between them. After extraction with the RNeasy kit, about 0.5 to 1 ug of the RNA was reverse transcribed using random hexamers. One entry per CDR3 protein results from TCRdb running MiXCR on the immunoSEQ multiplex PCR reads. Of 160,000 or so distinct CDR3 sequences listed, 85% to 95% are singletons. The rearrangement uses TRBV30 and TRBJ2-1, with D maybe TRBD1 (5 bases). The receptor was derived from a human donor with multiple sclerosis. The material sequenced was CD8+ T cells from PBMCs. The DNA of the CDR3 is TGTGCCTGGAGTGTACTACTGGGGCCTGAGCAGTTCTTC. It codes for CAWSVLLGPEQFF. Complete variable domain (other parts from reference TRBV30 and TRBJ2-1): SQTIHQWPATLVQPVGSPLSLECTVEGTSNPNLYWYRQAAGRGLQLLFYSVGIGQISSEVPQNLSASRPQDRQFILSSKKLLLSDSGFYLCAWSVLLGPEQFFGPGTRLTVL.